These 28 T cell receptor beta chains were all obtained from the same sample, sequenced in a study of human T cells and chemical hapten exposure. Time point noted: patch test 2, 6 weeks after DPC sensitization. Treatment in this sample: therapeutic diphenylcyclopropenone sensitization with weekly scalp DPC. TCRdb reprocessed the RACE reads with MiXCR, giving one entry per CDR3 protein. Of some 90,000 distinct CDR3 sequences listed, approximately 10% are singletons. The sequencing used whole blood, collected in connection with sensitization to the hapten diphenylcyclopropenone (DPC). The receptors shown here come from a woman in her 40s with alopecia areata. Some clones in this sample may be carry-over from other donors' samples.

V and J are TRBV19 and TRBJ2-1, with TRBD1 as a possible D gene (6 bases). This CDR3 has 15 residues. Germline V CDR1 and CDR2: LNHDA, SQIVND (reference sequence). V dropped 6 bases and J dropped 0 bases, with 12 bases sitting between them. The CDR3 loop reads CASRLDRSSYNEQFF. The CDR3 DNA follows: TGTGCCAGTAGACTAGACAGGAGCTCCTACAATGAGCAGTTCTTC.

DNA of the CDR3: TGTGCCAGCAGCCAAGATGAGGTCGGGAGATGGACCGGGGAGCTGTTTTTT. It yields the protein CASSQDEVGRWTGELFF. The genes are TRBV14 and TRBJ2-2, with a tentative D call TRBD2 (6 bases). V was trimmed by 0 bases and J by 5 bases, leaving 16 bases between them. Germline V gene sequence: CDR1 SGHDN, CDR2 FVKESK. This CDR3 is built from 17 residues.

The chain is built from TRBV10-2 and TRBJ1-1; D unresolved. Germline V gives CDR1 WSHSY, CDR2 SAAADI. The CDR3 has 12 residues. The V and J ends lost 0 bases and 8 bases respectively, with 7 bases between them. The CDR3, as DNA: TGCGCCAGCAGTGAGTCAGGGATGGAAGCTTTCTTT. It translates to CASSESGMEAFF.

The rearrangement uses TRBV6-2 or TRBV6-3 and TRBJ2-4; TRBD1 matches 9 bases. J lost 1 base, V lost 4 bases, and 5 bases had no gene match. CDR1 is MNHEY, CDR2 SVGEGT, per germline. The CDR3 is 16 residues long. CDR3 nucleotides: TGTGCCAGCAGTTCCCTGGGGACAGGGGCCAAAAACATTCAGTACTTC. Its translation is CASSSLGTGAKNIQYF.

V is TRBV4-3 and J is TRBJ1-4, with 9 nucleotides matching TRBD1. V gave up 0 bases and J gave up 7 bases; unmatched junction bases: 6. The CDR3 runs to 16 residues. CDR1 and CDR2 from the germline V gene are LGHNA and YSLEER. This CDR3 reads CASSQEQGAMGEKLFF. The CDR3, as DNA: TGCGCCAGCAGCCAAGAACAGGGGGCTATGGGTGAAAAACTGTTTTTT.

This clonotype came up many times. The rearrangement uses TRBV11-2 and TRBJ2-7; D might be TRBD1 (5 bases). Germline CDR1 SGHAT, CDR2 FQNNGV. The CDR3 covers 13 residues. The V and J ends lost 4 bases and 2 bases respectively, with 9 bases between them. The CDR3 loop reads CASSSLRAYEQYF. The CDR3 region has the DNA TGTGCCAGCAGCTCCCTCAGGGCCTACGAGCAGTACTTC.

This clonotype was found a few times. The V call is TRBV14, the J call TRBJ2-5; TRBD1 or TRBD2 may be the D gene (5 bases each). In germline, CDR1 is SGHDN, CDR2 FVKESK. The CDR3 has 15 residues. V lost 2 bases and J 0 bases, leaving 10 bases between the germline ends. CDR3 nucleotides: TGTGCCAGCAGCCAAAGAGGGACGTACCAAGAGACCCAGTACTTC. It specifies CASSQRGTYQETQYF.

This clonotype has at least ten counts. CDR3 in amino acids: CASSPGQGDNQPQHF. The CDR3 DNA follows: TGTGCCAGCAGCCCCGGACAGGGAGACAATCAGCCCCAGCATTTT. This rearrangement joins TRBV7-8 to TRBJ1-5, with 8 nucleotides matching TRBD1. The J segment lost 3 bases and the V segment lost 5 bases, leaving 6 bases of the junction unmatched. CDR1 SGHVS and CDR2 FQNEAQ come from the germline V gene. This CDR3 comprises 15 residues.

This clonotype is a singleton in its sample. The V call is TRBV6-2 or TRBV6-3, the J call TRBJ1-4; TRBD1 matches at 11 bases. The CDR3 length is 15 residues. The trim removed 6 bases at V and 8 bases at J, leaving 8 bases unmatched. Germline CDR1 reads MNHEY; CDR2 reads SVGEGT. This chain's CDR3 is CASSRGQGAAEKLFF. The CDR3 region has the DNA TGTGCCAGCAGCCGAGGACAGGGGGCGGCCGAAAAACTGTTTTTT.

For the CDR3, the DNA is TGCAGCGTTGGGACTACGGAAGAGACCCAGTACTTC. Amino acid sequence: CSVGTTEETQYF. The rearrangement uses TRBV29-1 and TRBJ2-5, with a possible D match to TRBD2 (6 bases). CDR1 is SQVTM, CDR2 ANQGSEA, per germline. The CDR3 consists of 12 residues. V dropped 4 bases and J dropped 3 bases, with 9 bases sitting between them. Full variable domain (missing parts from reference TRBV29-1 and TRBJ2-5): SAVISQKPSRDICQRGTSLTIQCQVDSQVTMMFWYRQQPGQSLTLIATANQGSEATYESGFVIDKFPISRPNLTFSTLTVSNMSPEDSSIYLCSVGTTEETQYFGPGTRLLVL.

In this sample, this clonotype turned up many times. The chain combines TRBV12-3 or TRBV12-4 with TRBJ1-1, with D possibly TRBD1 on 5 matching bases. The CDR3 contains 13 residues. Trimming removed 3 bases at V and 4 bases at J, with 9 bases between. CDR3 in DNA: TGTGCCAGCAGTTTCAGGGAGGGCACTGAAGCTTTCTTT. This gives the protein CASSFREGTEAFF.

The rearrangement uses TRBV7-2 and TRBJ2-3; TRBD1 aligns across 7 bases. CDR1 and CDR2 (germline): SGHTA, FQGNSA. The CDR3 is 13 amino acids. The J segment lost 9 bases and the V segment lost 5 bases, leaving 8 bases of the junction unmatched. This CDR3 reads CASSTQTGVTQYF. The CDR3 DNA follows: TGTGCCAGCAGCACCCAAACAGGGGTAACGCAGTATTTT.

This clonotype was detected many times. The J gene is TRBJ2-1, the V gene TRBV27; 8 nucleotides line up with TRBD1. Germline V lookup: CDR1 MNHEY, CDR2 SMNVEV (reference sequence). The CDR3 is 15 residues long. The ends lost 1 base at V and 3 bases at J; junction bases unmatched: 2. In DNA form, the CDR3 reads TGTGCCAGCAGTTTATTGGACAGGGTCTACAATGAGCAGTTCTTC. Translation: CASSLLDRVYNEQFF.

The chain recombines TRBV6-5 with TRBJ1-3; D is unclear. Trimming removed 6 bases at V and 3 bases at J, with 12 bases between. The CDR3 consists of 14 residues. Germline lookup yields CDR1 MNHEY and CDR2 SVGAGI. Here the CDR3 reads CASRKGPDGNTIYF. The DNA for the CDR3 is TGTGCCAGCAGAAAGGGCCCTGATGGAAACACCATATATTTT.

The chain links TRBV11-2 to TRBJ2-2, with TRBD2 matching over 9 bases. The J segment lost 5 bases and the V segment lost 2 bases, leaving 6 bases of the junction unmatched. The germline V gene encodes CDR1 SGHAT and CDR2 FQNNGV. The CDR3 covers 16 residues. The CDR3 reads CASSLRAGGLTGELFF. The CDR3 nucleotides read TGTGCCAGCAGCTTAAGGGCGGGAGGGTTGACCGGGGAGCTGTTTTTT.

This clonotype was picked up many times. V is TRBV6-2 or TRBV6-3 and J is TRBJ2-1, with D possibly matching TRBD1 (5 bases). This CDR3 contains 19 residues. Trimming cost V 5 bases and J 0 bases, with 23 bases left between them. Germline CDR1 is MNHEY and CDR2 is SVGEGT. The CDR3, as DNA: TGTGCCAGCAGTGACACGCCAGGACACCGAGAGAGCTCCTACAATGAGCAGTTCTTC. This codes for CASSDTPGHRESSYNEQFF.

Many counts were recorded for this clonotype. This rearrangement joins TRBV20-1 to TRBJ2-1; 13 nucleotides agree with TRBD2. Trimming at V came to 4 bases and at J to 7 bases, leaving 7 bases not matched to a gene. The CDR3 is 15 amino acids. Germline V gives CDR1 DFQATT, CDR2 SNEGSKA (reference sequence). The CDR3 nucleotides read TGCAGTGCTAAACTAGCGGGAGGGCGATGGAATGAGCAGTTCTTC. Translated, it gives CSAKLAGGRWNEQFF.

This clonotype was found a few times. V is TRBV27 and J is TRBJ2-3, with a weak D call TRBD1 (5 bases). Germline V gene data show CDR1 as MNHEY and CDR2 as SMNVEV (reference sequence). CDR3 length: 14 amino acids. Trimming pared 5 bases from V and 0 bases from J, leaving 9 bases between. This CDR3 is CASSPTASTDTQYF. In DNA form, the CDR3 reads TGTGCCAGCAGTCCGACAGCGAGCACAGATACGCAGTATTTT.

The chain combines TRBV28 with TRBJ2-2; D is unresolved. CDR1 MDHEN and CDR2 SYDVKM come from the germline V gene. This CDR3 spans 16 amino acids. The V gene lost 3 bases and the J gene lost 0 bases, with 11 bases spanning the gap. The CDR3 region is CASSLLRPSNTGELFF. CDR3 DNA: TGTGCCAGCAGTTTGCTTAGGCCCTCGAACACCGGGGAGCTGTTTTTT.

The chain combines TRBV1 with TRBJ2-2; the table gives TRBD1 as D, unverified against the DNA. TRBV1 is a known pseudogene. The CDR3 has 17 residues. The CDR3 region is CTSSQVKGGGNTGELFF. The CDR3 DNA sequence: TGCACCAGCAGCCAAGTCAAGGGCGGGGGGAACACCGGGGAGCTGTTTTTT.

This clonotype has a count of ten or more. The chain recombines TRBV9 with TRBJ2-3, with D hard to call. CDR1 SGDLS and CDR2 YYNGEE come from the germline V gene. Trimming pared 4 bases from V and 6 bases from J, leaving 12 bases between. This CDR3 comprises 13 residues. The DNA of the CDR3 is TGTGCCAGCAGCCCCATCCAAGGGGATACGCAGTATTTT. This gives the protein CASSPIQGDTQYF.

In this sample, this clonotype turned up many times. V gene TRBV11-2 combines with J gene TRBJ2-1; TRBD1 is a possible D gene (6 bases). Germline lookup yields CDR1 SGHAT and CDR2 FQNNGV. This CDR3 contains 15 residues. Trimming took off 0 bases at V and 4 bases at J, with 10 bases between the two ends. The CDR3 DNA follows: TGTGCCAGCAGCTTAGACAGGGGCCCTTACAATGAGCAGTTCTTC. Its protein product is CASSLDRGPYNEQFF.

This clonotype occurred many times. This rearrangement joins TRBV7-9 to TRBJ2-1; 9 nucleotides align to TRBD2. Germline V gene sequence: CDR1 SEHNR, CDR2 FQNEAQ (reference sequence). This CDR3 is built from 15 residues. The J segment lost 5 bases and the V segment lost 3 bases, leaving 5 bases of the junction unmatched. CDR3 nucleotides: TGTGCCAGCAGCTTCCAACTAGCGGGTGACAATGAGCAGTTCTTC. Translation gives CASSFQLAGDNEQFF.

The rearrangement joins TRBV4-3 to TRBJ1-2, with D tentatively TRBD1 (6 bases). Germline assignment: CDR1 LGHNA and CDR2 YSLEER. The germline V and J ends were trimmed by 2 bases and 6 bases, with 19 bases remaining between them. The CDR3 length is 16 residues. DNA of the CDR3: TGCGCCAGCAGCCAAACCCGGGACACAGGACCCCATGGCTACACCTTC. Its protein product is CASSQTRDTGPHGYTF.

At least ten counts were recorded for this clonotype. The rearrangement joins TRBV23-1 to TRBJ2-3; D possibly corresponds to TRBD1 (5 bases). TRBV23-1 is marked as an open reading frame, function uncertain. The CDR3 length is 15 residues. V was clipped by 4 bases and J by 4 bases, with 15 bases between them. The CDR3, as DNA: TGCGCCAGCAGTCGGTTTAAGGGGATAGCAGATACGCAGTATTTT. This encodes CASSRFKGIADTQYF.

This clonotype was seen at least ten times. The chain has TRBV6-4 and TRBJ2-1; D is unclear. The V end lost 6 bases, the J end lost 5 bases, and 14 bases lay between the germline ends. From germline, CDR1 is MRHNA and CDR2 SNTAGT. The CDR3 is made up of 14 amino acids. The CDR3 protein is CASSEIRVNNEQFF. The CDR3 region has the DNA TGTGCCAGCAGCGAGATCAGAGTAAACAATGAGCAGTTCTTC.

A few counts support this clonotype. The genes are TRBV12-3 or TRBV12-4 and TRBJ1-2; 8 nucleotides match TRBD1. This CDR3 contains 14 residues. V lost 3 bases and J lost 8; bases outside the gene matches: 8. The CDR3 nucleotides are TGTGCCAGCAGTTTTGGGCAGGGGGCTTCCGGCTACACCTTC. Translation gives CASSFGQGASGYTF.

This clonotype was picked up a small number of times. The rearrangement joins TRBV20-1 to TRBJ2-4, with a possible D match to TRBD1 (7 bases). The CDR3 loop spans 18 amino acids. Trimming pared 6 bases from V and 1 base from J, leaving 25 bases between. Germline V gives CDR1 DFQATT, CDR2 SNEGSKA (reference sequence). This CDR3 reads CSAPGGQGEAGAKNIQYF. As DNA, the CDR3 is TGCAGTGCCCCAGGGGGGCAGGGTGAGGCTGGGGCCAAAAACATTCAGTACTTC.